These T cell receptor beta chains were read from a single sample in a study of early stage breast cancer tumors. Repertoires were generated with immunoSEQ multiplex PCR, while TCRdb's copy carries only in-frame clones and drops some. The sample lists 25,000 to 30,000 clones, roughly 50% seen once, with more than 8% in the top ten. The sequencing input was breast tumor tissue. The source is a person aged 45 to 60 with breast cancer. The conserved cysteine and the conserved F or W are not part of the CDR3 here. D genes are given only for firm matches.

>.|TRBV5-6|TRBJ1-3
ASSFLGESSGNTIY
>TRBD2|TRBV2|TRBJ2-3
ASSEGRGGSNTQY
>.|TRBV5-1|TRBJ2-5
ASSVDGPGTQY
>TRBD2|TRBV9|TRBJ2-3
ASSADLGLAGGRKADTQY
>TRBD1|TRBV10-1|TRBJ1-2
ASSPGQNYGYT
>TRBD1|TRBV27|TRBJ2-7
ASRADRAYEQY
>.|TRBV7-8|TRBJ2-5
ASSFWRTQQETQY
>.|TRBV6-5|TRBJ2-7
ASSSERAKQY
>.|TRBV4-1|TRBJ1-5
ASSQDLRGGNQPQH
>TRBD2|TRBV5-4|TRBJ2-5
ASSSPGLAQY
>.|TRBV7-2|TRBJ1-2
ASSPRAGGYT
>.|TRBV14|TRBJ2-2
ASSQQTVNTGELF
>.|TRBV6-1|TRBJ1-5
ASSLLRGAEQPQH
>TRBD2|TRBV10-3|TRBJ2-7
AISEGGGRSYEQY
>TRBD1|TRBV7-3|TRBJ2-5
ASSPGQGQETQY
>TRBD1|TRBV7-2|TRBJ2-7
ASSLQGRNNEQY
>.|TRBV7-8|TRBJ1-2
ASSLASQGLSGYT
>TRBD2|TRBV11-2|TRBJ2-1
ASSLGLAGDNEQF
>.|TRBV10-3|TRBJ1-2
AISDNRNYGYT
>TRBD2|TRBV11-2|TRBJ2-1
ASSATSGVRNEQF
>TRBD2|TRBV5-1|TRBJ2-3
ASRRAGGPDTQY
>TRBD2|TRBV28|TRBJ2-1
ASRLGGGSSGRNEQF
>TRBD2|TRBV7-6|TRBJ2-1
ASSLEASGSPYNEQF
>TRBD1|TRBV5-1|TRBJ1-2
ASSLPVTGNYGYT
>.|TRBV28|TRBJ2-7
ASTRGTRTYEQY
>TRBD2|TRBV6-5|TRBJ2-2
ASSRTSGNTGELF
>.|TRBV5-1|TRBJ2-7
ASSLAPGRAYEQY
>.|TRBV5-1|TRBJ2-5
ASSLGPVGETQY
>TRBD1|TRBV14|TRBJ2-1
ASSQVPGQGDNEQF